This T cell receptor (beta chain) originates from a study of T cell responses to AZD1222 COVID-19 vaccine. Overall study findings and caveats: Elevations in Spike-specific TCR breadth and depth followed administration of two AZD1222 doses. The repertoires were collected only after the peak T cell response.

Germline V CDR1 and CDR2: LNHDA, SQIVND (reference sequence). V was clipped by 1 base and J by 0 bases; unmatched bases: 4. The CDR3 runs 17 residues. Details on this clone: Antigen unknown.

The table came from immunoSEQ multiplex PCR; TCRdb's copy has only in-frame clones and leaves some out. The sample has over 100,000 clones; around 85% are singletons. The TCR originated in an adult who received the MenACWY meningococcal vaccine as a control. The sequencing used peripheral blood, collected 28 days after the second dose of the MenACWY control vaccine. The rearrangement uses TRBV19 and TRBJ2-4; 9 bases align to TRBD1. CDR3 protein: CASSIGMTGGAKNIQYF. CDR3 in DNA: TGTGCCAGTAGTATAGGAATGACAGGGGGAGCCAAAAACATTCAGTACTTC.